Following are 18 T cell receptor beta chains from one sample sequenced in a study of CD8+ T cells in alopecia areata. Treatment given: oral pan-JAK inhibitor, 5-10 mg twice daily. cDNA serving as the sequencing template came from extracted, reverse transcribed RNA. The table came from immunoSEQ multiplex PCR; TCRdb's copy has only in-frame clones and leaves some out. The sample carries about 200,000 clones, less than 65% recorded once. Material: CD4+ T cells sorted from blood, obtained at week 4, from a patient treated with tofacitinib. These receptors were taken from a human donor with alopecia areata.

As DNA, the CDR3 is TGTGCCAGCAGCTTGGGCGCCCCACGGGGAAAAGAGACCCAGTACTTC. Protein product: CASSLGAPRGKETQYF. V and J are TRBV5-4 and TRBJ2-5, with D tentatively TRBD2 (5 bases). Trimming removed 0 bases at V and 3 bases at J, with 15 bases between. This CDR3 contains 16 residues. CDR1 is SGHNT, CDR2 YYREEE, per germline (reference sequence).

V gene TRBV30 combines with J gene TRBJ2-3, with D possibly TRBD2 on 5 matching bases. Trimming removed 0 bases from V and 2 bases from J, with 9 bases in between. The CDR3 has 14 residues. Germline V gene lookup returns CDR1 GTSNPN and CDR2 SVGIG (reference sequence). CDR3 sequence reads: CAWSVGAFTDTQYF. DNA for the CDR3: TGTGCCTGGAGTGTGGGAGCTTTCACAGATACGCAGTATTTT.

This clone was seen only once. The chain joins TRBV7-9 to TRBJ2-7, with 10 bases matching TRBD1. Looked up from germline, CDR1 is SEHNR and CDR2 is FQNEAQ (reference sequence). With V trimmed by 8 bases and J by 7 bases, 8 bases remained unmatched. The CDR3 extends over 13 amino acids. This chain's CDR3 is CASGGQGIWEQYF. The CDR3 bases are TGTGCCAGCGGGGGACAGGGGATTTGGGAGCAGTACTTC.

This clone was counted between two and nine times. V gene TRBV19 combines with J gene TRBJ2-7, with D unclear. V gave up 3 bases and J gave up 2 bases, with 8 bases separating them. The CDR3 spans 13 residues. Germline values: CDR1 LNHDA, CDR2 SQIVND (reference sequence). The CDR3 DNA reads TGTGCCAGTAGTATTGGCAGGACCTACGAGCAGTACTTC. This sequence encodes CASSIGRTYEQYF.

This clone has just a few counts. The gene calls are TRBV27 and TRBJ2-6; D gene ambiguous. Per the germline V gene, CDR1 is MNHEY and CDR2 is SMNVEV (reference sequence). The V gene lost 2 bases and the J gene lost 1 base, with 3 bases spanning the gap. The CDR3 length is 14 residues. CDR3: CASSLTSGANVLTF. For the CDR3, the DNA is TGTGCCAGCAGTTTAACGTCTGGGGCCAACGTCCTGACTTTC. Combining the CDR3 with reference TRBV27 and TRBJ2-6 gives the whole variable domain EAQVTQNPRYLITVTGKKLTVTCSQNMNHEYMSWYRQDPGLGLRQIYYSMNVEVTDKGDVPEGYKVSRKEKRNFPLILESPSPNQTSLYFCASSLTSGANVLTFGAGSRLTVL.

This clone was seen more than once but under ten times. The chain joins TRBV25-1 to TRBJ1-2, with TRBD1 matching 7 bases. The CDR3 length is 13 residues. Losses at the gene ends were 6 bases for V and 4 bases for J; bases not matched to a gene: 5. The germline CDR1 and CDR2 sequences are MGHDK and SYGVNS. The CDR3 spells CASRQGTAYGYTF. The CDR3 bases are TGTGCCAGCAGGCAAGGGACAGCCTATGGCTACACCTTC.

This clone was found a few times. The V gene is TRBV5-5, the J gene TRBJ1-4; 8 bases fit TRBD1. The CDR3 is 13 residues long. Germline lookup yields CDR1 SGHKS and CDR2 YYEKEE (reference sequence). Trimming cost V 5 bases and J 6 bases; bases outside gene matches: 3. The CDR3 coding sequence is TGTGCCAGCAGTTGGACAGGGTATGAAAAACTGTTTTTT. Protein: CASSWTGYEKLFF. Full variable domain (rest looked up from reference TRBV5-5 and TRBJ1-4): DAGVTQSPTHLIKTRGQQVTLRCSPISGHKSVSWYQQVLGQGPQFIFQYYEKEERGRGNFPDRFSARQFPNYSSELNVNALLLGDSALYLCASSWTGYEKLFFGSGTQLSVL.

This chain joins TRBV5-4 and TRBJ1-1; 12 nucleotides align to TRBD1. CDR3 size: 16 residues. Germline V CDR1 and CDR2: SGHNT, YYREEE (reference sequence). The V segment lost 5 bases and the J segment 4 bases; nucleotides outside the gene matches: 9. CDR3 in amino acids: CASRTGTGGWSTEAFF. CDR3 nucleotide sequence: TGTGCCAGCAGGACTGGGACAGGGGGCTGGAGCACTGAAGCTTTCTTT. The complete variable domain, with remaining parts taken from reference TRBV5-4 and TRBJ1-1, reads ETGVTQSPTHLIKTRGQQVTLRCSSQSGHNTVSWYQQALGQGPQFIFQYYREEENGRGNFPPRFSGLQFPNYSSELNVNALELDDSALYLCASRTGTGGWSTEAFFGQGTRLTVV.

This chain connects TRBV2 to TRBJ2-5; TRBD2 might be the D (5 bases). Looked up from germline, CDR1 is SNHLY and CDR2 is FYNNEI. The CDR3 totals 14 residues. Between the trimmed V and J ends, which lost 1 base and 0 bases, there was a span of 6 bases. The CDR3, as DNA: TGTGCCAGCAGTGAAGGGGAGAACCAAGAGACCCAGTACTTC. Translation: CASSEGENQETQYF.

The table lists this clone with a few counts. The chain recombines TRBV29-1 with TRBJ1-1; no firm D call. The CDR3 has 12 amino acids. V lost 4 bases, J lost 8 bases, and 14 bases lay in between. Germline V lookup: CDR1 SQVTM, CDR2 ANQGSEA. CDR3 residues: CSVVPYSQEAFF. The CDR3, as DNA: TGCAGCGTTGTGCCGTACTCCCAGGAAGCTTTCTTT. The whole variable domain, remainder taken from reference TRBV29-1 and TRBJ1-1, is SAVISQKPSRDICQRGTSLTIQCQVDSQVTMMFWYRQQPGQSLTLIATANQGSEATYESGFVIDKFPISRPNLTFSTLTVSNMSPEDSSIYLCSVVPYSQEAFFGQGTRLTVV.

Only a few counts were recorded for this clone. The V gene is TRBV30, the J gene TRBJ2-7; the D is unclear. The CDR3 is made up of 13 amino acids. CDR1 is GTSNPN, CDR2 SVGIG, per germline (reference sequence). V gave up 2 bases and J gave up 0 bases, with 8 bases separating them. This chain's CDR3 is CAWSRADSYEQYF. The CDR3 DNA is TGTGCCTGGAGTAGGGCGGACTCCTACGAGCAGTACTTC.

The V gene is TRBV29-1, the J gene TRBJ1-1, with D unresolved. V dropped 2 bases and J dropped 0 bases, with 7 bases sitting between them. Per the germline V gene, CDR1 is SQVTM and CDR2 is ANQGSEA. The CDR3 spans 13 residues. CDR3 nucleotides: TGCAGCGTTGAACTCAGATTGAACACTGAAGCTTTCTTT. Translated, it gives CSVELRLNTEAFF.

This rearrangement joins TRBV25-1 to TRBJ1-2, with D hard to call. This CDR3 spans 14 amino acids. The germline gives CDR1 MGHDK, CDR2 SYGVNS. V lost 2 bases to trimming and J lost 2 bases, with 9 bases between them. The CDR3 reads CASSENRINYGYTF. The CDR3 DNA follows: TGTGCCAGCAGTGAAAACAGAATCAACTATGGCTACACCTTC.

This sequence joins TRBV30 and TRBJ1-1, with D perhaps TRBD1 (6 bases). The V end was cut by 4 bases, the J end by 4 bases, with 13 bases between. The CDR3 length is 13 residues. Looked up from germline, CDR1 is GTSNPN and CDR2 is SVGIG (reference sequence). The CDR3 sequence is CAWTSGGPTEAFF. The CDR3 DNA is TGTGCCTGGACCTCGGGGGGGCCCACTGAAGCTTTCTTT.

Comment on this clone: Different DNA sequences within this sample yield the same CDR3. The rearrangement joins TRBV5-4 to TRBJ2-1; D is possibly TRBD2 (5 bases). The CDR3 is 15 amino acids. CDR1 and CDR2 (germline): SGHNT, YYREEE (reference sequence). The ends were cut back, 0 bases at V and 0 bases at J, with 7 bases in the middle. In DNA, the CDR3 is TGTGCCAGCAGCTTGGCGGGGAGCTCCTACAATGAGCAGTTCTTC. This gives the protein CASSLAGSSYNEQFF.

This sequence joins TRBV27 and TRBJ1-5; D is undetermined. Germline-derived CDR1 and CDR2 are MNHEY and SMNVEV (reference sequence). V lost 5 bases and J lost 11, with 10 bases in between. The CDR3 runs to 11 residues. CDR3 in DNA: TGTGCCAGCAGTGACTATCGGACCCAGCATTTT. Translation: CASSDYRTQHF.

The CDR3 region is CASRGGLAGDTQYF. DNA for the CDR3: TGTGCCAGCAGGGGGGGACTAGCGGGTGATACGCAGTATTTT. The chain employs TRBV2 and TRBJ2-3, with TRBD2 identical over 12 bases. The germline CDR1 and CDR2 sequences are SNHLY and FYNNEI. V dropped 6 bases and J dropped 6; count of bases not matched to a gene: 4. This CDR3 is built from 14 residues. Complete variable domain (other parts from reference TRBV2 and TRBJ2-3): EPEVTQTPSHQVTQMGQEVILRCVPISNHLYFYWYRQILGQKVEFLVSFYNNEISEKSEIFDDQFSVERPDGSNFTLKIRSTKLEDSAMYFCASRGGLAGDTQYFGPGTRLTVL.

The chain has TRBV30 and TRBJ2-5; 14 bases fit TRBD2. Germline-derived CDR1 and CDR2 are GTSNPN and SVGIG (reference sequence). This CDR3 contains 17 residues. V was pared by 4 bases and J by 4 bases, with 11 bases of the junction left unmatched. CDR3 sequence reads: CAWIPQRLAGGGETQYF. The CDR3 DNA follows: TGTGCCTGGATCCCCCAGAGACTAGCGGGGGGGGGAGAGACCCAGTACTTC.